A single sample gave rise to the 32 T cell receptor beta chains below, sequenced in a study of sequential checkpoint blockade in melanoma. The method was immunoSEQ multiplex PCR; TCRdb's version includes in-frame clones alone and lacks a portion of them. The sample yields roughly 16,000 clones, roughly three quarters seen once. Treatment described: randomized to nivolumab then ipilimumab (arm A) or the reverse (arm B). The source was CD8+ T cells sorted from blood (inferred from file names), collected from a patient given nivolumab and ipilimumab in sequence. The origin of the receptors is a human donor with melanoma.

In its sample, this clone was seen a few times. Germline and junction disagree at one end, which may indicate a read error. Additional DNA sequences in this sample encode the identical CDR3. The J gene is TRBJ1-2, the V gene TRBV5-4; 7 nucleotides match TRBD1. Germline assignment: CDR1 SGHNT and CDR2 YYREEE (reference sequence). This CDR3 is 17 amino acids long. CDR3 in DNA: TGCGCCAGCAGCCAAGAAGGGGGCACCTCGGGGAACTATGGCTACACCTTC. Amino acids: CASSQEGGTSGNYGYTF.

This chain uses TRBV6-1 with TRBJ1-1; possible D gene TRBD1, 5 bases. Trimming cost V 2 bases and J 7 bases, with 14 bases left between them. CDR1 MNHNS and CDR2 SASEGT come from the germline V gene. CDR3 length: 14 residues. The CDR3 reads CASSETGGFIEAFF. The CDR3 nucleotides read TGTGCCAGCAGTGAAACAGGAGGGTTTATTGAAGCTTTCTTT.

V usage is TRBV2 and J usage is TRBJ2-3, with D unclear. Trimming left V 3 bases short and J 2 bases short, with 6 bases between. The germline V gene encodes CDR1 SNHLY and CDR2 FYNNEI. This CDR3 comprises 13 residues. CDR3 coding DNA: TGTGCCAGCAGTGACACATACACAGATACGCAGTATTTT. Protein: CASSDTYTDTQYF.

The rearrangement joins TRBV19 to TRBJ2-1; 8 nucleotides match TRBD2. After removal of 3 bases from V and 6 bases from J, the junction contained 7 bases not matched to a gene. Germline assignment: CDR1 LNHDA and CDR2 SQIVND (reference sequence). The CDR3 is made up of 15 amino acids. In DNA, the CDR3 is TGTGCCAGTAGTATCGATAGCGGGATAATCAATGAGCAGTTCTTC. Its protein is CASSIDSGIINEQFF.

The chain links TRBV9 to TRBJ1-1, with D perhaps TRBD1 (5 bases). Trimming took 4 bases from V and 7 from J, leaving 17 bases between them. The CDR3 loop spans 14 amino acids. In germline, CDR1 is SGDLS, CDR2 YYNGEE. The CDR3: CASSSLGTFDEAFF. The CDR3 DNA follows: TGTGCCAGCAGCTCACTCGGGACTTTTGATGAAGCTTTCTTT.

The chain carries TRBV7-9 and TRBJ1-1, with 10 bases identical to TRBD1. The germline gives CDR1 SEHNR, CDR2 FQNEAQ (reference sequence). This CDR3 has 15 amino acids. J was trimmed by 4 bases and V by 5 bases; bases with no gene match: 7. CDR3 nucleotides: TGTGCCAGCAGCCTAGGACAGGGGGATTTCACTGAAGCTTTCTTT. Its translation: CASSLGQGDFTEAFF.

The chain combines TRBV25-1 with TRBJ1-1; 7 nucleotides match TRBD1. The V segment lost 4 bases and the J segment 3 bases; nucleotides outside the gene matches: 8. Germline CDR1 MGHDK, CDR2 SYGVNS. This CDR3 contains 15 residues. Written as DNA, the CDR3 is TGTGCCAGCAGTGGAAACAGGGGTATTGACACTGAAGCTTTCTTT. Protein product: CASSGNRGIDTEAFF.

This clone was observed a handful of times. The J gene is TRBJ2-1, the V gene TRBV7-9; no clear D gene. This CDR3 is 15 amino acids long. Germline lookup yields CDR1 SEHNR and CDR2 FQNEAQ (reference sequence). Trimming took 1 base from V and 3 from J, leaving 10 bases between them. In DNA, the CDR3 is TGTGCCAGCAGCTTAGATGTCTCGTACTACAATGAGCAGTTCTTC. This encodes CASSLDVSYYNEQFF.

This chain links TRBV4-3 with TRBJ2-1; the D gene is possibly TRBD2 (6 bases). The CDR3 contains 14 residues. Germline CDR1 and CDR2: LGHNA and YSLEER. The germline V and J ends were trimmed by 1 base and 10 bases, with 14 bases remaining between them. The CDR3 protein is CASSQGGTGVEQFF. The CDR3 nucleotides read TGCGCCAGCAGCCAAGGCGGGACGGGGGTCGAGCAGTTCTTC.

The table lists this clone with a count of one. The CDR3 spells CASSHTGSSGGNYEQYF. In nucleotides, the CDR3 is TGCGCCAGCAGCCATACCGGGTCTAGCGGGGGGAACTACGAGCAGTACTTC. The chain couples TRBV4-1 to TRBJ2-7; 11 bases agree with TRBD2. Unmatched junction bases numbered 10, after V lost 3 bases and J lost 3 bases. This CDR3 spans 17 amino acids. Germline V CDR1 and CDR2: MGHRA, YSYEKL.

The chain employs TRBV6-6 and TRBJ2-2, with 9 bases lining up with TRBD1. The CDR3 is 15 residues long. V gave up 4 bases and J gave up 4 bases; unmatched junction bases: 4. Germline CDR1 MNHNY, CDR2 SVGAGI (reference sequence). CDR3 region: CASSSQGARTGELFF. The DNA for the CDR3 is TGTGCCAGCAGTTCACAGGGGGCGCGCACCGGGGAGCTGTTTTTT.

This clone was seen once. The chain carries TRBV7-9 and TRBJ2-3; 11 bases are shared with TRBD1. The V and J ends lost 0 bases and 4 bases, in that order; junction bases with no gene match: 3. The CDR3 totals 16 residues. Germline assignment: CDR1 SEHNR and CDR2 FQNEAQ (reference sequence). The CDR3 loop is CASSLARTGGADTQYF. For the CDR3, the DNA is TGTGCCAGCAGCTTAGCGCGGACAGGGGGCGCAGATACGCAGTATTTT.

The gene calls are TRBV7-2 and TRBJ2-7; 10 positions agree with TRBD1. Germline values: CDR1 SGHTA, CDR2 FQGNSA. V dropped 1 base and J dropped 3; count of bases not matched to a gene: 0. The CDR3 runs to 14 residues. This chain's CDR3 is CASSLGDRGYEQYF. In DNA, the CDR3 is TGTGCCAGCAGCTTAGGGGACAGGGGCTACGAGCAGTACTTC.

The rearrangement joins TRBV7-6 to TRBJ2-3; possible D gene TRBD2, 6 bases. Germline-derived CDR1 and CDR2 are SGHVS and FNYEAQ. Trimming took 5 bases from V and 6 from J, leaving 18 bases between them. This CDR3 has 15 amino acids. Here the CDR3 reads CASSPLQRGGDTQYF. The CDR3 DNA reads TGTGCCAGCAGCCCCCTTCAGAGGGGAGGTGATACGCAGTATTTT.

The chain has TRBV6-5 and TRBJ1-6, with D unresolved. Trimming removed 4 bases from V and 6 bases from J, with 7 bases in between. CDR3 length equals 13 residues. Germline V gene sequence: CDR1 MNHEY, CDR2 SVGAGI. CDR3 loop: CASSLTANSPLHF. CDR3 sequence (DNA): TGTGCCAGCAGTTTAACAGCTAATTCACCCCTCCACTTT.

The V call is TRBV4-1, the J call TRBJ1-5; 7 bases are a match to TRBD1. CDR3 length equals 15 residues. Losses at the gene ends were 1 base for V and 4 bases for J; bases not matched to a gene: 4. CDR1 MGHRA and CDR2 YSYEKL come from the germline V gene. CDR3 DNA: TGCGCCAGCAGCCAAGTAGGGGGCGGTAATCAGCCCCAGCATTTT. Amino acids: CASSQVGGGNQPQHF.

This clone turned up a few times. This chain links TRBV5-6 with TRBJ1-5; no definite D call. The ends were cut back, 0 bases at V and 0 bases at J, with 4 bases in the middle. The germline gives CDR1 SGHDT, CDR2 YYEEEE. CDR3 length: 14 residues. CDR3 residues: CASSLGYSNQPQHF. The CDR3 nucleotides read TGTGCCAGCAGCTTGGGTTATAGCAATCAGCCCCAGCATTTT.

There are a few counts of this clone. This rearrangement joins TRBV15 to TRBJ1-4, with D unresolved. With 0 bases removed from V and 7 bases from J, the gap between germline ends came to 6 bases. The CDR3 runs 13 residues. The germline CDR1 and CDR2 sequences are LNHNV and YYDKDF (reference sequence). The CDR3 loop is CATSRDLVEKLFF. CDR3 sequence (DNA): TGTGCCACCAGCAGAGATCTTGTTGAAAAACTGTTTTTT.

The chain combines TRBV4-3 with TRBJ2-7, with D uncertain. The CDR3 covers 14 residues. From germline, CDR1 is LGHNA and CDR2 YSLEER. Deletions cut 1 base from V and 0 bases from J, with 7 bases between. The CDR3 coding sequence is TGCGCCAGCAGCCAAGGCAGGTACTCCTACGAGCAGTACTTC. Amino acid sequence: CASSQGRYSYEQYF.

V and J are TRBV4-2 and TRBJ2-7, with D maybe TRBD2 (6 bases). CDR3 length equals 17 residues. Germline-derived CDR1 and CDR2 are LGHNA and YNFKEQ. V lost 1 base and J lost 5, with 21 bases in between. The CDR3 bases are TGTGCCAGCAGCCAAGGATCAAGGGGCGGGGCGGGCCACGAGCAGTACTTC. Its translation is CASSQGSRGGAGHEQYF.

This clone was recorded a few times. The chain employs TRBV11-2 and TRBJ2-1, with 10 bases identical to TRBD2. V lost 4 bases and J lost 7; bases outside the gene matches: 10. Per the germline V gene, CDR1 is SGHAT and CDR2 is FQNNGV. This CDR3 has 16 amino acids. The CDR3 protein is CASSSASGRAWNEQFF. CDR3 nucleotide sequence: TGTGCCAGCAGCTCCGCGAGCGGGAGGGCCTGGAATGAGCAGTTCTTC.

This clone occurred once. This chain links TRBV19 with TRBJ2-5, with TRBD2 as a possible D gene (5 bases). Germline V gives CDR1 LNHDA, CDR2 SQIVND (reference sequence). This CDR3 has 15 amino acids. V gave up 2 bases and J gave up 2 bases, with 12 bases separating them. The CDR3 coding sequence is TGTGCCAGTAGTATACTGGCGGGTCAACAAGAGACCCAGTACTTC. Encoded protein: CASSILAGQQETQYF.

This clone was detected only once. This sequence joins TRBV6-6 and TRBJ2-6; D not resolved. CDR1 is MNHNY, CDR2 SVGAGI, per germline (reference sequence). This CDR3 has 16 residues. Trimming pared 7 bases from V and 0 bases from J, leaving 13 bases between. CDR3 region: CASMSTVLSGANVLTF. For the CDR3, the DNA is TGTGCCAGCATGTCCACAGTCCTCTCTGGGGCCAACGTCCTGACTTTC.

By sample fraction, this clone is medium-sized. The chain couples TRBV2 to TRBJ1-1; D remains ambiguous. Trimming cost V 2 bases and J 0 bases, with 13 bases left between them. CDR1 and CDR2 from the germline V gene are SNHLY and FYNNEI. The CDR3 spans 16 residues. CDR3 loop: CASSESLTGVNTEAFF. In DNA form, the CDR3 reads TGTGCCAGCAGTGAATCGCTCACCGGGGTGAACACTGAAGCTTTCTTT.

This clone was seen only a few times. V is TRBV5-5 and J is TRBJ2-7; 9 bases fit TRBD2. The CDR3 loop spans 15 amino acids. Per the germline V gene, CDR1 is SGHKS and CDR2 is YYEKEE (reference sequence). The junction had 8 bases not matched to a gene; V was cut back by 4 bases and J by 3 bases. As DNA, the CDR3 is TGTGCCAGCAGCCAAGAGGCTAGCGGGAACTACGAGCAGTACTTC. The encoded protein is CASSQEASGNYEQYF.

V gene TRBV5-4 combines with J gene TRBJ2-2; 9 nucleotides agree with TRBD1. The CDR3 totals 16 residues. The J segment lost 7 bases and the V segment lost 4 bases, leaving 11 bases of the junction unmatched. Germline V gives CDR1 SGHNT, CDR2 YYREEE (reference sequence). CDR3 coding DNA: TGTGCCAGCAGCAGCCCACAGGGGGCAGGTGTCGGGGAGCTGTTTTTT. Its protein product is CASSSPQGAGVGELFF.

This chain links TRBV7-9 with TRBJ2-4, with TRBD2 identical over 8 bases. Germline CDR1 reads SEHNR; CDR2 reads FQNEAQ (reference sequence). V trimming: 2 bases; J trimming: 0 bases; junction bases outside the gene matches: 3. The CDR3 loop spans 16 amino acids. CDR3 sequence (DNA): TGTGCCAGCAGCTTACGAGCGGGAGAAGCCAAAAACATTCAGTACTTC. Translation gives CASSLRAGEAKNIQYF.

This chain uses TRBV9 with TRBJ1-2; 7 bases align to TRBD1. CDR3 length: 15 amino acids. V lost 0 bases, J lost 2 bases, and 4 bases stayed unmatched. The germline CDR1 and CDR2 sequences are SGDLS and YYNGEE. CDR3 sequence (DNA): TGTGCCAGCAGCGTAGTATCGGGACAGAACTATGGCTACACCTTC. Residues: CASSVVSGQNYGYTF.

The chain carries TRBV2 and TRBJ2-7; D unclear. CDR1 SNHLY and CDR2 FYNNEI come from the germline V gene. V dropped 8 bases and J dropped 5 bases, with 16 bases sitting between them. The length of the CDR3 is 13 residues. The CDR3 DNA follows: TGTGCCAGCGCCCAGGTTGAAGACGACGAGCAGTACTTC. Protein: CASAQVEDDEQYF.

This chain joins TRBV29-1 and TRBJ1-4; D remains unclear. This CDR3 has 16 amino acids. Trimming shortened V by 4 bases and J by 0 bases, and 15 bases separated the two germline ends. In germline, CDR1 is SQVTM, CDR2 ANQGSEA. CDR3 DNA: TGCAGCGTTGGGGGAGGTGGAATGGCAACTAATGAAAAACTGTTTTTT. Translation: CSVGGGGMATNEKLFF.

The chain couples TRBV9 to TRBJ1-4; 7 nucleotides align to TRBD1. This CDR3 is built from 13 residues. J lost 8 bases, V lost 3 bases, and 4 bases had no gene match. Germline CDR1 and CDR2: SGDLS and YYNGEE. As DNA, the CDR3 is TGTGCCAGCAGCGATAAGACAGGGGAAAAACTGTTTTTT. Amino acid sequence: CASSDKTGEKLFF.

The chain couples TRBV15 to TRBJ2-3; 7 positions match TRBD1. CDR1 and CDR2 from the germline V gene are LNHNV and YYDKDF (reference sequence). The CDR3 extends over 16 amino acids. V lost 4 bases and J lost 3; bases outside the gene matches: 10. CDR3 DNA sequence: TGTGCCACCAGCATTGCCGGGACAGTAATAACAGATACGCAGTATTTT. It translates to CATSIAGTVITDTQYF. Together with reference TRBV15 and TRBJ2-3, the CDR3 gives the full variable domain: DAMVIQNPRYQVTQFGKPVTLSCSQTLNHNVMYWYQQKSSQAPKLLFHYYDKDFNNEADTPDNFQSRRPNTSFCFLDIRSPGLGDTAMYLCATSIAGTVITDTQYFGPGTRLTVL.